The 28 T cell receptor beta chains below come from one sample, sequenced in a study of blood T cells in healthy people across ages. The authors ran a second PCR of roughly 7 to 11 cycles using a sample-barcoded 5' primer and a J-beta primer mix. TCRdb analysed the 5' RACE reads with MiXCR anew, one entry per CDR3 protein. The table has more than 750,000 distinct CDR3 sequences, 25% to 30% seen once. This sample was also put to use in a study of T cells of mothers and their children.

Sequencing input: blood. All receptors derive from a woman in her thirties or forties in good health.

This sequence joins TRBV20-1 and TRBJ1-1; no reliable D call. The germline CDR1 and CDR2 sequences are DFQATT and SNEGSKA (reference sequence). The V gene lost 2 bases and the J gene lost 0 bases, with 7 bases spanning the gap. This CDR3 is built from 13 residues. The CDR3 DNA sequence: TGCAGTGCTAGAAGCGGACTGAACACTGAAGCTTTCTTT. Amino acid sequence: CSARSGLNTEAFF.

The chain combines TRBV12-3 or TRBV12-4 with TRBJ2-1; 9 bases line up with TRBD2. The CDR3 contains 16 residues. J lost 7 bases, V lost 2 bases, and 9 bases had no gene match. CDR3 protein: CASSLQLAGLGNEQFF. Written as DNA, the CDR3 is TGTGCCAGCAGTTTACAACTAGCGGGCCTAGGGAATGAGCAGTTCTTC.

This clonotype was observed a handful of times. The chain recombines TRBV6-4 with TRBJ1-1; D gene ambiguous. V lost 6 bases to trimming and J lost 11 bases, with 10 bases between them. The CDR3 has 10 amino acids. The germline CDR1 and CDR2 sequences are MRHNA and SNTAGT. The DNA for the CDR3 is TGTGCCAGCAGAATGATAGAGGCTTTCTTT. Translation: CASRMIEAFF.

This clonotype occurred a few times. J is TRBJ2-7 and V is TRBV27; D remains ambiguous. V was cut by 4 bases and J by 0 bases, with 7 bases left in between. CDR3 length: 13 residues. Germline V gene sequence: CDR1 MNHEY, CDR2 SMNVEV (reference sequence). DNA of the CDR3: TGTGCCAGCAGTTGGGAACCCTCCTACGAGCAGTACTTC. Translation gives CASSWEPSYEQYF.

As to this clonotype: This CDR3 is missing its conserved last phenylalanine or tryptophan, likely due to a read error. J is TRBJ2-3 and V is TRBV12-3 or TRBV12-4; D gene ambiguous. The ends were cut back, 4 bases at V and 3 bases at J, with 14 bases in the middle. The CDR3 covers 15 residues. The CDR3 loop is CASSSPPISTDTQYS. For the CDR3, the DNA is TGTGCCAGCAGTTCCCCTCCCATCAGTACAGATACGCAGTATTCT.

Note on this clonotype: A read error may account for a junction end that differs from germline. The chain links TRBV3-1 to TRBJ2-2, with D hard to call. Germline V gene data show CDR1 as LGHDT and CDR2 as YNNKEL (reference sequence). CDR3 length: 9 residues. The CDR3 sequence: CASTRELFF. The CDR3 region has the DNA TGTGCCAGCACCCGGGAGCTGTTTTTT.

In this sample, this clonotype turned up a few times. The chain employs TRBV20-1 and TRBJ1-5; a weak D match, TRBD1 (6 bases). V was pared by 4 bases and J by 7 bases, with 17 bases between. This CDR3 is 14 amino acids long. In germline, CDR1 is DFQATT, CDR2 SNEGSKA (reference sequence). CDR3 region: CSAIGAGARQPQHF. DNA for the CDR3: TGCAGTGCTATAGGGGCAGGGGCGAGGCAGCCCCAGCATTTT.

A remark on this clonotype: The germline gene is not matched at one end of the junction; a read error may be the cause. The V call is TRBV4-3, the J call TRBJ1-2, with D maybe TRBD1 (5 bases). Germline CDR1 reads LGHNA; CDR2 reads YSLEER. This CDR3 has 17 residues. CDR3 amino acids: CASSQGQRRLQLYGCTF. The CDR3 nucleotides are TGCGCCAGCAGCCAAGGACAGAGGCGACTCCAACTATATGGCTGCACCTTC.

V and J are TRBV9 and TRBJ2-1; D unclear. Per germline, CDR1 SGDLS and CDR2 YYNGEE. Deletions cut 4 bases from V and 13 bases from J, with 24 bases between. The CDR3 is made up of 15 amino acids. The chain's CDR3 is CASSNLENTQETQFF. CDR3 bases: TGTGCCAGCAGCAATTTGGAGAATACACAAGAGACCCAGTTCTTC.

The chain has TRBV12-3 or TRBV12-4 and TRBJ2-1, with D uncertain. V was trimmed by 3 bases and J by 9 bases, leaving 3 bases between them. This CDR3 spans 10 amino acids. CDR3: CASSFSEQFF. The CDR3 DNA reads as TGTGCCAGCAGTTTCTCTGAGCAGTTCTTC.

This clonotype was seen a few times. The rearrangement uses TRBV28 and TRBJ2-1; D perhaps matches TRBD1 (5 bases). Germline assignment: CDR1 MDHEN and CDR2 SYDVKM. V was cut by 4 bases and J by 1 base, with 14 bases left in between. This CDR3 region has 16 residues. CDR3 DNA: TGTGCCAGCAGTTCCCCAGGGCTAAGATCCTACAATGAGCAGTTCTTC. This translates into CASSSPGLRSYNEQFF.

This clonotype was seen at least ten times. The DNA for the CDR3 is TGTGCCAGCAGCCGGGACAGGGGTGAAAAACTGTTTTTT. Translated: CASSRDRGEKLFF. This chain uses TRBV7-3 with TRBJ1-4, with 10 positions matching TRBD1. This CDR3 is built from 13 residues. V was clipped by 5 bases and J by 7 bases; unmatched bases: 1. Germline V gene sequence: CDR1 SGHTA, CDR2 FQGTGA.

The rearrangement joins TRBV10-3 to TRBJ2-7; 7 nucleotides match TRBD1. The J call may not be correct, given that the DNA end is closer to TRBJ2-5. The length of the CDR3 is 11 residues. CDR1 and CDR2 (germline): ENHRY, SYGVKD. The CDR3 reads CAIGGGETQYF. The CDR3, as DNA: TGTGCCATAGGGGGCGGGGAGACCCAGTACTTC.

This rearrangement joins TRBV20-1 to TRBJ1-2; 7 bases fit TRBD1. The CDR3 totals 13 residues. The V segment lost 6 bases and the J segment 1 base; nucleotides outside the gene matches: 5. The germline V gene encodes CDR1 DFQATT and CDR2 SNEGSKA (reference sequence). In DNA form, the CDR3 reads TGCAGTGCGACAGACAGGGATAACTATGGCTACACCTTC. Its translation is CSATDRDNYGYTF.

The chain employs TRBV4-1 and TRBJ2-5; 7 positions agree with TRBD1. The CDR3 is 15 residues long. The V gene's germline CDR1 is MGHRA and CDR2 YSYEKL. J lost 4 bases, V lost 4 bases, and 9 bases had no gene match. The CDR3 bases are TGCGCCAGCAGCCGCATGACAGGGATGGGAGAGACCCAGTACTTC. As protein: CASSRMTGMGETQYF.

This clonotype was recorded a few times. This chain links TRBV20-1 with TRBJ1-1, with D hard to call. Germline loops: CDR1 DFQATT, CDR2 SNEGSKA (reference sequence). The CDR3 has 14 amino acids. Trimming took off 0 bases at V and 3 bases at J, with 11 bases between the two ends. The CDR3 protein is CSAREGGMYTEAFF. The DNA for the CDR3 is TGCAGTGCTAGAGAGGGCGGTATGTACACTGAAGCTTTCTTT.

This clonotype was counted at least ten times. V and J are TRBV4-3 and TRBJ1-2; D unclear. The germline CDR1 and CDR2 sequences are LGHNA and YSLEER. Deletions cut 0 bases from V and 7 bases from J, with 12 bases between. The CDR3 sequence is 14 residues long. As DNA, the CDR3 is TGCGCCAGCAGCCAAGATCGGGGTCGCGGTGGCTACACCTTC. The encoded protein is CASSQDRGRGGYTF.

This clonotype was counted between two and nine times. The chain employs TRBV7-8 and TRBJ2-1; the match to TRBD2 covers 12 bases. CDR1 SGHVS and CDR2 FQNEAQ come from the germline V gene. There are 18 residues in the CDR3. Unmatched junction bases numbered 13, after V lost 2 bases and J lost 8 bases. The CDR3 DNA is TGTGCCAGCAGCTTACTCCCCACCACTAGCGGGGGGTACCATGAGCAGTTCTTC. Translation gives CASSLLPTTSGGYHEQFF. Based on the CDR3 plus reference TRBV7-8 and TRBJ2-1, the full variable domain is GAGVSQSPRYKVAKRGQDVALRCDPISGHVSLFWYQQALGQGPEFLTYFQNEAQLDKSGLPSDRFFAERPEGSVSTLKIQRTQQEDSAVYLCASSLLPTTSGGYHEQFFGPGTRLTVL.

Many counts were recorded for this clonotype. The rearrangement links TRBV9 to TRBJ2-3, with D possibly matching TRBD2 (5 bases). The CDR3 is 16 residues long. CDR1 is SGDLS, CDR2 YYNGEE, per germline. Trimming pared 1 base from V and 4 bases from J, leaving 16 bases between. CDR3 residues: CASSVLDSLSPDTQYF. DNA for the CDR3: TGTGCCAGCAGCGTACTGGACTCCCTCAGCCCAGATACGCAGTATTTT.

This clonotype came up many times. The chain links TRBV12-3 or TRBV12-4 to TRBJ1-2, with TRBD1 matching 11 bases. The CDR3 spans 14 residues. J lost 4 bases, V lost 8 bases, and 6 bases had no gene match. CDR3 loop: CASAGQGAGYGYTF. CDR3 nucleotides: TGTGCCAGCGCAGGACAGGGGGCGGGCTATGGCTACACCTTC.

This clonotype was counted at least ten times. V is TRBV5-1 and J is TRBJ2-4, with TRBD1 matching 12 bases. Per germline, CDR1 SGHRS and CDR2 YFSETQ. The CDR3 is 15 residues long. The ends lost 4 bases at V and 5 bases at J; junction bases unmatched: 4. The CDR3: CASSPGTGGENIQYF. CDR3 nucleotides: TGCGCCAGCAGCCCGGGGACAGGGGGCGAAAACATTCAGTACTTC.

The rearrangement links TRBV9 to TRBJ1-1; 7 bases are a match to TRBD1. The trim removed 4 bases at V and 5 bases at J, leaving 11 bases unmatched. Germline V lookup: CDR1 SGDLS, CDR2 YYNGEE. This CDR3 is built from 15 residues. The CDR3 DNA reads as TGTGCCAGCAGCCCTCGACCTACAGGGGTAACTGAAGCTTTCTTT. Translating it yields CASSPRPTGVTEAFF.

This rearrangement joins TRBV2 to TRBJ2-1; 11 nucleotides line up with TRBD2. The CDR3 is made up of 14 amino acids. The germline gives CDR1 SNHLY, CDR2 FYNNEI. J was trimmed by 6 bases and V by 7 bases; bases with no gene match: 5. CDR3 nucleotide sequence: TGTGCCAGCACCGGGACTAGCGGACCCAATGAGCAGTTCTTC. Translated, it gives CASTGTSGPNEQFF.

V usage is TRBV3-1 and J usage is TRBJ2-1; D unresolved. The CDR3 extends over 11 amino acids. V was pared by 5 bases and J by 15 bases, with 14 bases between. Germline loops: CDR1 LGHDT, CDR2 YNNKEL (reference sequence). The CDR3 is CASSKSFYPFF. The CDR3 DNA reads as TGTGCCAGCAGCAAAAGTTTTTATCCGTTCTTC.

V gene TRBV24-1 combines with J gene TRBJ2-7; D is possibly TRBD1 or TRBD2 (5 bases each). V was clipped by 1 base and J by 6 bases, with 9 bases between them. This CDR3 is 13 amino acids long. Germline lookup yields CDR1 KGHDR and CDR2 SFDVKD. The CDR3 region has the DNA TGTGCCACCAGTGATTTTAGAGGGACCGAGCAGTACTTC. Protein sequence: CATSDFRGTEQYF.

This chain uses TRBV29-1 with TRBJ1-1; no clear D. V lost 5 bases and J lost 7, with 11 bases in between. The CDR3 has 11 amino acids. From germline, CDR1 is SQVTM and CDR2 ANQGSEA. CDR3 sequence: CSVIPGSEAFF. DNA of the CDR3: TGCAGCGTTATCCCGGGGAGTGAAGCTTTCTTT. Full variable domain (missing parts from reference TRBV29-1 and TRBJ1-1): SAVISQKPSRDICQRGTSLTIQCQVDSQVTMMFWYRQQPGQSLTLIATANQGSEATYESGFVIDKFPISRPNLTFSTLTVSNMSPEDSSIYLCSVIPGSEAFFGQGTRLTVV.

The rearrangement uses TRBV20-1 and TRBJ2-5; no clear D gene. Germline values: CDR1 DFQATT, CDR2 SNEGSKA (reference sequence). V was cut by 0 bases and J by 6 bases, with 11 bases left in between. CDR3 length: 13 residues. CDR3 DNA: TGCAGTGCTAGAGATGCCCCAGCGCAGACCCAGTACTTC. Translated, it gives CSARDAPAQTQYF.

Concerning this clonotype: It may be a read error: a sequence one base away is much more abundant. The chain is built from TRBV7-2 and TRBJ1-5; TRBD1 is a possible D gene (5 bases). This CDR3 has 13 residues. V was trimmed by 5 bases and J by 4 bases, leaving 9 bases between them. Germline V gives CDR1 SGHTA, CDR2 FQGNSA. The CDR3 spells CASSPHRNQPQHF. The CDR3 region has the DNA TGTGCCAGCAGCCCCCACAGGAATCAGCCCCAGCATTTT.